This T cell receptor (beta chain) was documented in a study of T cell responses to AZD1222 COVID-19 vaccine. CDR3 length: 14 residues. V lost 5 bases and J 3 bases, leaving 15 bases between the germline ends. Per the germline V gene, CDR1 is SGHNT and CDR2 is YYREEE (reference sequence). Here immunoSEQ multiplex PCR was the method, and the copy in TCRdb shows in-frame clones only, minus some. This table has approximately 200,000 clones, about nine tenths appearing once. Sequenced material: peripheral blood, taken 28 days after the second AZD1222 dose. The chain has TRBV5-4 and TRBJ2-7; no clear D. The sequence was obtained from an adult who received the AZD1222 COVID-19 vaccine. This CDR3 reads CASRDQTDNYEQYF. CDR3 DNA sequence: TGTGCCAGCAGGGACCAGACGGATAACTACGAGCAGTACTTC.